This TCR beta chain was found in a study of CD8 T cells in Susac syndrome. An amount of RNA that ranged from about 0.45 to 1 ug was reverse transcribed with random hexamers. Across 54 Vbeta and 13 Jbeta, TCR beta CDR3 was amplified with immunoSEQ multiplex PCR. TCRdb recomputed calls from the immunoSEQ multiplex PCR reads with MiXCR, one row per CDR3 protein. The table lists roughly 400,000 distinct CDR3 sequences, approximately 85% of them singletons. The CDR3 runs 14 residues. V gave up 6 bases and J gave up 9 bases; unmatched junction bases: 9. Germline loops: CDR1 MNHEY, CDR2 SMNVEV (reference sequence). CD8+ and CD4+ T cells circulating in blood were sequenced for TCR beta.

The chain is built from TRBV27 and TRBJ2-1, with TRBD1 matching 9 bases. The receptor was derived from a human donor with multiple sclerosis. The material sequenced was CD8+ T cells from PBMCs. CDR3 loop: CASRAGTGLSEQFF. Written as DNA, the CDR3 is TGTGCCAGCAGAGCCGGGACAGGGTTGAGTGAGCAGTTCTTC.